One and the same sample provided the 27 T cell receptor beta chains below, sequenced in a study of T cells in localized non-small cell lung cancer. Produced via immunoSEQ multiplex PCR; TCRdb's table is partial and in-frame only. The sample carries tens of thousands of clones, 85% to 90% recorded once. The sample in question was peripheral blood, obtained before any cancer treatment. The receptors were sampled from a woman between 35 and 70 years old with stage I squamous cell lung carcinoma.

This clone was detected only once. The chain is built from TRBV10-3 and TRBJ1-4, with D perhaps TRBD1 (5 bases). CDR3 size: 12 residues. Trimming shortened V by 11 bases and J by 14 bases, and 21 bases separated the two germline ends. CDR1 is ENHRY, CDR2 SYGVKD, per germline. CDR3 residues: CAASGASDKLFF. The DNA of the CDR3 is TGTGCCGCCTCCGGGGCTTCGGATAAGCTGTTTTTT.

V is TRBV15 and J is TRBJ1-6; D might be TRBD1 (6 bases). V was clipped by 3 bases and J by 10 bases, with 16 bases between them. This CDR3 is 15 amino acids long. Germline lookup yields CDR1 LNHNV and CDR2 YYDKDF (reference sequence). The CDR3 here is CATSRDSGGGSPLHF. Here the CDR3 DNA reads TGTGCCACCAGCAGGGACAGCGGTGGGGGATCACCCCTCCACTTT.

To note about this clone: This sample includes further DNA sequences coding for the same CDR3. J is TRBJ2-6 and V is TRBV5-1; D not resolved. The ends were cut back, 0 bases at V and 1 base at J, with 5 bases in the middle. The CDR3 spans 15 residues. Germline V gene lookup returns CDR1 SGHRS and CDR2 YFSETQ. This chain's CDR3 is CASSLDVSGANVLTF. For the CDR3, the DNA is TGCGCCAGCAGCTTGGACGTTTCTGGGGCCAACGTCCTGACTTTC.

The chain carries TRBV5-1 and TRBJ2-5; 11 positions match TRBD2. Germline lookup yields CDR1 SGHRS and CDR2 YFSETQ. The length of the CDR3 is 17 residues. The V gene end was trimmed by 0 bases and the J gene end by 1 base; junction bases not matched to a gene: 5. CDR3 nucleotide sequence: TGCGCCAGCAGCTTGGCCGAACTAGCGGGGGTCCAAGAGACCCAGTACTTC. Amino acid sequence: CASSLAELAGVQETQYF.

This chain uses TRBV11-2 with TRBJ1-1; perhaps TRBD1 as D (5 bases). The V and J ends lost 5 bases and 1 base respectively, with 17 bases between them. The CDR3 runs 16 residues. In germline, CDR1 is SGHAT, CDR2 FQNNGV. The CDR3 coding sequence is TGTGCCAGCAGCCAGCCCTGGGCAGGGCCGAACACTGAAGCTTTCTTT. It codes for CASSQPWAGPNTEAFF. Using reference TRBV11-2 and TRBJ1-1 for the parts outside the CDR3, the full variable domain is EAGVAQSPRYKIIEKRQSVAFWCNPISGHATLYWYQQILGQGPKLLIQFQNNGVVDDSQLPKDRFSAERLKGVDSTLKIQPAKLEDSAVYLCASSQPWAGPNTEAFFGQGTRLTVV.

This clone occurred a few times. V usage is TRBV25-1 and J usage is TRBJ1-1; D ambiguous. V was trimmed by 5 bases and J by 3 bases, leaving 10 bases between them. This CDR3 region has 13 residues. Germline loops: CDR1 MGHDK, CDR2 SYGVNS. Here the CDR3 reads CASSLRSDTEAFF. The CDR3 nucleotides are TGTGCCAGCAGTCTCCGCTCGGACACTGAAGCTTTCTTT. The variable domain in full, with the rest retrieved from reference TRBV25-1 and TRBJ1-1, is EADIYQTPRYLVIGTGKKITLECSQTMGHDKMYWYQQDPGMELHLIHYSYGVNSTEKGDLSSESTVSRIRTEHFPLTLESARPSHTSQYLCASSLRSDTEAFFGQGTRLTVV.

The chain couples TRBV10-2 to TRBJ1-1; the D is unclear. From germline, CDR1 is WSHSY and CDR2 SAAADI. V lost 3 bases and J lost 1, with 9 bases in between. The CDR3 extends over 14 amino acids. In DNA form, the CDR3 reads TGCGCCAGCAGTGATTCCATGAAGAACACTGAAGCTTTCTTT. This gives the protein CASSDSMKNTEAFF.

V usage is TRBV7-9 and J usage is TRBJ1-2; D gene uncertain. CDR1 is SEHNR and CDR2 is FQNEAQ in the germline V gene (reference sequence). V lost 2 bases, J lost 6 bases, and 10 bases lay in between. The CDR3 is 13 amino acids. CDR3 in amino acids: CASSLKTGHGYTF. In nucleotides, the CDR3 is TGTGCCAGCAGCTTAAAGACGGGTCATGGCTACACCTTC. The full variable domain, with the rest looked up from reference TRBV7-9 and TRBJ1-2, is DTGVSQNPRHKITKRGQNVTFRCDPISEHNRLYWYRQTLGQGPEFLTYFQNEAQLEKSRLLSDRFSAERPKGSFSTLEIQRTEQGDSAMYLCASSLKTGHGYTFGSGTRLTVV.

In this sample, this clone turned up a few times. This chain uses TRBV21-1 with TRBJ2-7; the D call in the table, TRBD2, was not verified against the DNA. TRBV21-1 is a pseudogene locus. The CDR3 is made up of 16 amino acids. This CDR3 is CASSKALEGSSYEQYF. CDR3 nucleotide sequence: TGTGCCAGCAGCAAAGCGCTGGAGGGAAGCTCCTACGAGCAGTACTTC.

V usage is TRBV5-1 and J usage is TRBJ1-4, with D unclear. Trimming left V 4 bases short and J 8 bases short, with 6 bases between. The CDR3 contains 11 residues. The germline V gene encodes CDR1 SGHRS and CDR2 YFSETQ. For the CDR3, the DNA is TGCGCCAGCAGCGTCGGGGAAAAACTGTTTTTT. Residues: CASSVGEKLFF.

The CDR3 coding sequence is TGTGCCAGCAGTGATGCCGGAACAGGGTTCACTGAAGCTTTCTTT. Translating gives CASSDAGTGFTEAFF. This chain connects TRBV6-1 to TRBJ1-1, with D possibly TRBD1 on 6 matching bases. Trimming shortened V by 3 bases and J by 4 bases, and 15 bases separated the two germline ends. Germline CDR1 is MNHNS and CDR2 is SASEGT. The CDR3 is made up of 15 amino acids.

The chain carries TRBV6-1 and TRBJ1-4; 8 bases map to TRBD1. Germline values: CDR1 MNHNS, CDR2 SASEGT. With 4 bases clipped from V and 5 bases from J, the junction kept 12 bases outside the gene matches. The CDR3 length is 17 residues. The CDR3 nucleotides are TGTGCCAGCAGTGGAAAGGACAGGGCGAACACAAATGAAAAACTGTTTTTT. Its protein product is CASSGKDRANTNEKLFF.

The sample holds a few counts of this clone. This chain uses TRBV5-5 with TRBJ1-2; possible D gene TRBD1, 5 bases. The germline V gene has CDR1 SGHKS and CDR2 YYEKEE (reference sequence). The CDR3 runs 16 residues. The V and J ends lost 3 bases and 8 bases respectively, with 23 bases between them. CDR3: CASSSRLSGTARGYTF. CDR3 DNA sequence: TGTGCCAGCAGCTCCCGGCTTTCCGGGACTGCTAGAGGCTACACCTTC.

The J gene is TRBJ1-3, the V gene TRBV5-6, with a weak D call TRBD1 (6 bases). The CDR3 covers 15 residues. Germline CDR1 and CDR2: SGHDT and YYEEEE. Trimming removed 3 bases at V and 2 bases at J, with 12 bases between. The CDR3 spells CASSWGRGTGNTIYF. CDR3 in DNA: TGTGCCAGCAGCTGGGGGAGGGGGACTGGAAACACCATATATTTT.

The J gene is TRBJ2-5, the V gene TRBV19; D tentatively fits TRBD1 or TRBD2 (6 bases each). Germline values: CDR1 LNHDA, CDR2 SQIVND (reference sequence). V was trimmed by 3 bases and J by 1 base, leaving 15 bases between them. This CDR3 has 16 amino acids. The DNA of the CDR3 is TGTGCCAGTAGTATGGAATGGGGGGCCCTCCAAGAGACCCAGTACTTC. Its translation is CASSMEWGALQETQYF.

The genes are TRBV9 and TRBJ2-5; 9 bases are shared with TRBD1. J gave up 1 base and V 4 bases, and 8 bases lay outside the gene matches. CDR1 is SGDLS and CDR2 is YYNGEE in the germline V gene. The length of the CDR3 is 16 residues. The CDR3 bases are TGTGCCAGCAGCACACGGGACAGGGCCTCCCAAGAGACCCAGTACTTC. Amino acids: CASSTRDRASQETQYF.

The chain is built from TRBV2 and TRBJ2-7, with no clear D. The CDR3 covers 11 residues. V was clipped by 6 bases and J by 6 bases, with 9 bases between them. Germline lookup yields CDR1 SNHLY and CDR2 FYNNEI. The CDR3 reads CASSPFGEQYF. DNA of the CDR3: TGTGCCAGCAGCCCCTTCGGCGAGCAGTACTTC.

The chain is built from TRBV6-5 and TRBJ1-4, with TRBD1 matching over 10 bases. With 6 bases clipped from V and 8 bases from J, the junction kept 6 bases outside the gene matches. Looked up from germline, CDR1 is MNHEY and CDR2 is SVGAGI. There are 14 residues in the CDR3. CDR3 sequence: CASSRTGGREKLFF. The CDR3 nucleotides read TGTGCCAGCAGCCGGACAGGGGGAAGGGAAAAACTGTTTTTT.

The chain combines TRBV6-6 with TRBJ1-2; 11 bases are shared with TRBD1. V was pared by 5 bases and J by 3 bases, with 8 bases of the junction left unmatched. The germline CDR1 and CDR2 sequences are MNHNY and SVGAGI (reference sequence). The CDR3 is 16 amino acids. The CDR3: CASSVDRGLSDYGYTF. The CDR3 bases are TGTGCCAGCAGTGTGGACAGGGGGCTGTCAGACTATGGCTACACCTTC.

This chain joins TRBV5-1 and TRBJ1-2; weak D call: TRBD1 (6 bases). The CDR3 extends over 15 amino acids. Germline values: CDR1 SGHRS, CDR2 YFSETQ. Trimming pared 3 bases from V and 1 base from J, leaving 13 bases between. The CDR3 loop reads CASSSEQGFNYGYTF. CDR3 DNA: TGCGCCAGCAGCTCCGAACAGGGATTTAACTATGGCTACACCTTC.

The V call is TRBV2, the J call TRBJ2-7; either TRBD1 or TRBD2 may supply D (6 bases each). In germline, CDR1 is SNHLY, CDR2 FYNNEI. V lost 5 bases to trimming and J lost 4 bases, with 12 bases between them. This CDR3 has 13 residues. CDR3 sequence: CASSRGGKYEQYF. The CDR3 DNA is TGTGCCAGCAGTCGAGGGGGGAAGTACGAGCAGTACTTC. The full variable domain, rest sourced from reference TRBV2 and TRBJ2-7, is EPEVTQTPSHQVTQMGQEVILRCVPISNHLYFYWYRQILGQKVEFLVSFYNNEISEKSEIFDDQFSVERPDGSNFTLKIRSTKLEDSAMYFCASSRGGKYEQYFGPGTRLTVT.

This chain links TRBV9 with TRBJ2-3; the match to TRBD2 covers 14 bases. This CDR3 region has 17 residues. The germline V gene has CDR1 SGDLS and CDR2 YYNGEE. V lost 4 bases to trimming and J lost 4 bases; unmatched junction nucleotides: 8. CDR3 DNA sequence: TGTGCCAGCAGCCCTAGACTAGCGGGGGGGCCGGCAGATACGCAGTATTTT. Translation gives CASSPRLAGGPADTQYF.

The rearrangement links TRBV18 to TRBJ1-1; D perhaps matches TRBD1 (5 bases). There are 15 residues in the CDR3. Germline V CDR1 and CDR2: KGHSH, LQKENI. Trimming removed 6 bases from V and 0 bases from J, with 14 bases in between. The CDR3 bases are TGTGCCAGCTCCCCTCAGGGCAACATGAACACTGAAGCTTTCTTT. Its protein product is CASSPQGNMNTEAFF.

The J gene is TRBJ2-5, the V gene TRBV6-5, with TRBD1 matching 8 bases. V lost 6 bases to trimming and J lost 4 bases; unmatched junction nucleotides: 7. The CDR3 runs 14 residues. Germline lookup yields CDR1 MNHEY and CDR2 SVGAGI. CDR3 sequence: CASSLMTGVETQYF. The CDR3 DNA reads TGTGCCAGCAGCTTAATGACAGGGGTAGAGACCCAGTACTTC.

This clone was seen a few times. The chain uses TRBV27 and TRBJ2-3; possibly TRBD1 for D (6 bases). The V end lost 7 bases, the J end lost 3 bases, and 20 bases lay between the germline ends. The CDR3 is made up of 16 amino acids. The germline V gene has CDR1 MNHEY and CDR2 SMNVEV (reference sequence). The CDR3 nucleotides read TGTGCCAGCATGGGTTTTGGGGGCCGGAGGACAGATACGCAGTATTTT. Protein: CASMGFGGRRTDTQYF.

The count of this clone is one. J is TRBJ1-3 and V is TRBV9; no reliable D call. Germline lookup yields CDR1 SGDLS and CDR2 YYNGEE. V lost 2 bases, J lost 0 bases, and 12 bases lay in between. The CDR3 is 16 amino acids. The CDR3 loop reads CASSVGPLSSGNTIYF. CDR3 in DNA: TGTGCCAGCAGCGTTGGGCCTTTGAGCTCTGGAAACACCATATATTTT.

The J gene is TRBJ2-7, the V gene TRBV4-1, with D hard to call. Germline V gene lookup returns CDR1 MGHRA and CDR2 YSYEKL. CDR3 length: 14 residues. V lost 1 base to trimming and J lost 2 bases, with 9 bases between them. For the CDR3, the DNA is TGCGCCAGCAGCCAAGCGACGTGGGCCTACGAGCAGTACTTC. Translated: CASSQATWAYEQYF.